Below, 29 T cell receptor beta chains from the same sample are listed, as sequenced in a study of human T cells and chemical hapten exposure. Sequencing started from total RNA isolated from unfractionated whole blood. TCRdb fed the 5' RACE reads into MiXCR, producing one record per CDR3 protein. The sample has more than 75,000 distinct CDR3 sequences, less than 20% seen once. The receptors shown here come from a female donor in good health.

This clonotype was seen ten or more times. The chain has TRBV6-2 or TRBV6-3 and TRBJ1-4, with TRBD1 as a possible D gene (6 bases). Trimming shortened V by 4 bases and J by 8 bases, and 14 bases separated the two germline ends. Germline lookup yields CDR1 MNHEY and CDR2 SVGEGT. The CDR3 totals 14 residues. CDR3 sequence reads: CASSSGGSVEKLFF. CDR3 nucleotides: TGTGCCAGCAGTTCCGGGGGCTCGGTCGAAAAACTGTTTTTT.

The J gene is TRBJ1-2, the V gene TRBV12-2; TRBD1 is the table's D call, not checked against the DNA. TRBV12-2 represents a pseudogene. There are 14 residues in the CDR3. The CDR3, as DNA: TGTGCAAGTCGCTTCAAACAGGGATGTCATGGCTACACCTTC. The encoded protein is CASRFKQGCHGYTF.

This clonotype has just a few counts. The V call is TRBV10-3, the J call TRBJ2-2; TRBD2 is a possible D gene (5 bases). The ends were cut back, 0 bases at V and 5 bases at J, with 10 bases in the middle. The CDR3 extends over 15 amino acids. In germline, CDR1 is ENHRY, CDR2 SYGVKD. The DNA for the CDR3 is TGTGCCATCAGTGAGTCGGAGGCCAGAACCGGGGAGCTGTTTTTT. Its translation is CAISESEARTGELFF.

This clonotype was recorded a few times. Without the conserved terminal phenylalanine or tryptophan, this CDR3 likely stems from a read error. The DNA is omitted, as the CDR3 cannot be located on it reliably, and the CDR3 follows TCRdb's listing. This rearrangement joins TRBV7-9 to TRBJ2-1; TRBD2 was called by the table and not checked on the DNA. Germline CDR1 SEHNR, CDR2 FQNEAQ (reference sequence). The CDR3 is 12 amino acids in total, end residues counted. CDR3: CASSSTRSASWL.

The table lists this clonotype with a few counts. The CDR3 sequence is CASSQDRAGGRSPLHF. The CDR3 DNA reads TGTGCCAGCAGCCAAGATCGAGCAGGGGGACGCTCACCCCTCCACTTT. The chain couples TRBV3-1 to TRBJ1-6; 7 nucleotides agree with TRBD1. The germline V gene encodes CDR1 LGHDT and CDR2 YNNKEL (reference sequence). V lost 0 bases, J lost 10 bases, and 9 bases stayed unmatched. The CDR3 extends over 16 amino acids.

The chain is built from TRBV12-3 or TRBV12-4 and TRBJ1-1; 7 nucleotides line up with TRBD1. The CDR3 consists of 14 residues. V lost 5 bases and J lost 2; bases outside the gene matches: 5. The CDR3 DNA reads TGTGCCAGCAGTCCGACAGGGTTAAACACTGAAGCTTTCTTT. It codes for CASSPTGLNTEAFF.

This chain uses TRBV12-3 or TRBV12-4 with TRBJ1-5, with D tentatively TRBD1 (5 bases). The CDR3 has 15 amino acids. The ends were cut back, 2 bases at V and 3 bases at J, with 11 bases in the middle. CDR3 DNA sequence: TGTGCCAGCAGTTTAATGGGGCCTAACAATCAGCCCCAGCATTTT. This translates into CASSLMGPNNQPQHF.

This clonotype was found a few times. In nucleotides, the CDR3 is TGTGCCAGCAGTCATTCAACAACAGGGGGCCAAGAGACCCAGTACTTC. It is translated as CASSHSTTGGQETQYF. V and J are TRBV3-1 and TRBJ2-5; 8 bases are a match to TRBD1. The V gene end was trimmed by 6 bases and the J gene end by 1 base; junction bases not matched to a gene: 10. This CDR3 is built from 16 residues. CDR1 is LGHDT, CDR2 YNNKEL, per germline (reference sequence).

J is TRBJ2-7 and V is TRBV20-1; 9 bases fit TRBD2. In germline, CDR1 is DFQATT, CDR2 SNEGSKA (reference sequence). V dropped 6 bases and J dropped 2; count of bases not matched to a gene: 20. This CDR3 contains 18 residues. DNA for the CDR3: TGCAGTGCCCAAATGATCCTCCCCGGGACTAGCTTAACCTACGAGCAGTACTTC. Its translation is CSAQMILPGTSLTYEQYF.

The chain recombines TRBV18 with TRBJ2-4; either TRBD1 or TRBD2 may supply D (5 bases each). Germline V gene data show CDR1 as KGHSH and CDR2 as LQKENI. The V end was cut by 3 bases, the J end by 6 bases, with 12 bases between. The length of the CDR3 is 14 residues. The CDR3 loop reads CASSPEGNGNIQYF. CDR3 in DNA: TGTGCCAGCTCACCCGAGGGGAACGGAAACATTCAGTACTTC.

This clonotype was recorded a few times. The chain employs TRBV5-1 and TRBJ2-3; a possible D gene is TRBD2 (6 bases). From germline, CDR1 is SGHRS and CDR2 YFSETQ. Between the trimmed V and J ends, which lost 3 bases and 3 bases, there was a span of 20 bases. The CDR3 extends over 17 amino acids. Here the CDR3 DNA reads TGCGCCAGCAGCTGGCCCGGGGCGGGGAGATGGACAGATACGCAGTATTTT. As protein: CASSWPGAGRWTDTQYF. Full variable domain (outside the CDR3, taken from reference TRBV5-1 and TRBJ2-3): KAGVTQTPRYLIKTRGQQVTLSCSPISGHRSVSWYQQTPGQGLQFLFEYFSETQRNKGNFPGRFSGRQFSNSRSEMNVSTLELGDSALYLCASSWPGAGRWTDTQYFGPGTRLTVL.

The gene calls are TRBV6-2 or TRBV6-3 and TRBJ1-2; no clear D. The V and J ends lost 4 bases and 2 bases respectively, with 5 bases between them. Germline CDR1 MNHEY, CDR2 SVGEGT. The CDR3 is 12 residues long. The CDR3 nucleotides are TGTGCCAGCAGTTTCCAGAACTATGGCTACACCTTC. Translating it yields CASSFQNYGYTF.

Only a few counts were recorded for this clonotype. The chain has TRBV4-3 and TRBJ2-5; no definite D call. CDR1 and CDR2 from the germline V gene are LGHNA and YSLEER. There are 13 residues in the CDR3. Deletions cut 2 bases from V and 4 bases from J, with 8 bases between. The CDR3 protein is CASSQRAGETQYF. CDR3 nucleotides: TGCGCCAGCAGCCAACGGGCCGGAGAGACCCAGTACTTC.

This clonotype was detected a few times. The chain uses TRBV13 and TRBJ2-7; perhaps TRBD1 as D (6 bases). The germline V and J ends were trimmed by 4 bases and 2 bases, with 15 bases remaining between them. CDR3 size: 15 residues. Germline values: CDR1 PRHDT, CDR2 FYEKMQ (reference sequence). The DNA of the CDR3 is TGTGCCAGCAGCTCCCCCCCGGGACACACCTACGAGCAGTACTTC. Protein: CASSSPPGHTYEQYF.

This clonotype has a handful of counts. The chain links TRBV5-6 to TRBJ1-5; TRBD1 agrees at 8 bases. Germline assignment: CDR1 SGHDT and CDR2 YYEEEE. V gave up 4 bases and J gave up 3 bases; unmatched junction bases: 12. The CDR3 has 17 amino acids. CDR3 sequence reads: CASSQRQGAGNNQPQHF. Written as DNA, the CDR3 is TGTGCCAGCAGCCAGCGTCAGGGGGCAGGTAACAATCAGCCCCAGCATTTT. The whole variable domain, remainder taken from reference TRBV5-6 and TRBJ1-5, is DAGVTQSPTHLIKTRGQQVTLRCSPKSGHDTVSWYQQALGQGPQFIFQYYEEEERQRGNFPDRFSGHQFPNYSSELNVNALLLGDSALYLCASSQRQGAGNNQPQHFGDGTRLSIL.

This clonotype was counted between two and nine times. The CDR3: CASGKTGGDTGELFF. As DNA, the CDR3 is TGTGCCAGCGGAAAGACAGGGGGCGACACCGGGGAGCTGTTTTTT. The rearrangement joins TRBV6-4 to TRBJ2-2; 10 bases are shared with TRBD1. Unmatched junction bases numbered 6, after V lost 8 bases and J lost 3 bases. CDR1 and CDR2 (germline): MRHNA, SNTAGT. This CDR3 region has 15 residues.

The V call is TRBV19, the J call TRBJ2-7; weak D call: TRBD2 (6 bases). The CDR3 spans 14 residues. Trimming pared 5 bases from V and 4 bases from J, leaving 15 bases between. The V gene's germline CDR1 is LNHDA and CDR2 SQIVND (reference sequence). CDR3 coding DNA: TGTGCCAGTAGTTTAATTGGACGGGGGTACGAGCAGTACTTC. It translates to CASSLIGRGYEQYF.

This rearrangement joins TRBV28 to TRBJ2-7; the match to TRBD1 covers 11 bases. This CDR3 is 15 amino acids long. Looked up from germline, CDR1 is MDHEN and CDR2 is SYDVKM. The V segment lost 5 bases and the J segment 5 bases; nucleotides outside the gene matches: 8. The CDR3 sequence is CASSPGTGGTNEQYF. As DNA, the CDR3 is TGTGCCAGCAGTCCAGGGACAGGGGGTACCAACGAGCAGTACTTC.

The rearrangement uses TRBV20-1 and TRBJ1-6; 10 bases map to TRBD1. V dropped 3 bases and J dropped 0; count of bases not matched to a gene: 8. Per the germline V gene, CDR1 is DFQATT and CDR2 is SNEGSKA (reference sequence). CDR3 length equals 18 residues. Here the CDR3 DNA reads TGCAGTGCTAGGAAAGGACAGGGGGGAAGCTCCTATAATTCACCCCTCCACTTT. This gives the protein CSARKGQGGSSYNSPLHF.

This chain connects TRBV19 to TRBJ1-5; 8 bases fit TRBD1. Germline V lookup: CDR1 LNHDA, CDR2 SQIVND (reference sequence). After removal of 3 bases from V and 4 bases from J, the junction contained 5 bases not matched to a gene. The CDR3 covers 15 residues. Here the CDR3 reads CASSMSRGPNQPQHF. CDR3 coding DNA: TGTGCCAGTAGTATGTCCAGGGGGCCGAATCAGCCCCAGCATTTT.

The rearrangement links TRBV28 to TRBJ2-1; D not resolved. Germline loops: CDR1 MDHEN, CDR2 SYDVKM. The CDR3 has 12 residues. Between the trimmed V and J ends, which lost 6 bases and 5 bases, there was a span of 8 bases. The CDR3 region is CASSSQDNEQFF. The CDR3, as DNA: TGTGCCAGCAGCTCCCAAGACAATGAGCAGTTCTTC.

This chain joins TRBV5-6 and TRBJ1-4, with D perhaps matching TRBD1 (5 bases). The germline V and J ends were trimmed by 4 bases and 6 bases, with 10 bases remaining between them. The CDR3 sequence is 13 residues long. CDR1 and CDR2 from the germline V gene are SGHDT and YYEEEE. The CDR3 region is CASSPRGYEKLFF. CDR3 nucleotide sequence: TGTGCCAGCAGCCCGAGGGGCTATGAAAAACTGTTTTTT.

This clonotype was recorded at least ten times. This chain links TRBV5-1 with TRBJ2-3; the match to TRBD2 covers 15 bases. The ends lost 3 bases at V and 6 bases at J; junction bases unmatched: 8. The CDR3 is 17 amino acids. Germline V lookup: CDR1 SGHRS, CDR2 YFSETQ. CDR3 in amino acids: CASSSGTSGGPTDTQYF. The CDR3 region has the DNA TGCGCCAGCAGCTCAGGGACTAGCGGGGGGCCAACCGATACGCAGTATTTT.

DNA of the CDR3: TGTGCCAGCAGATTCCTCGAGACCCAGTACTTC. Its protein is CASRFLETQYF. The V and J genes are TRBV7-8 and TRBJ2-5; D is unresolved. Deletions cut 6 bases from V and 5 bases from J, with 7 bases between. CDR3 length equals 11 residues. Per the germline V gene, CDR1 is SGHVS and CDR2 is FQNEAQ.

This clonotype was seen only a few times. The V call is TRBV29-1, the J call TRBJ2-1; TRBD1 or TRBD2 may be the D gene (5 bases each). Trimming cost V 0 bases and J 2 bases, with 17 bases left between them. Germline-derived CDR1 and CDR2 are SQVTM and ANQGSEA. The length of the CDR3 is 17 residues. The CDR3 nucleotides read TGCAGCGTTGAAGATCTAGCTATGCAGGGACCCTACAATGAGCAGTTCTTC. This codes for CSVEDLAMQGPYNEQFF.

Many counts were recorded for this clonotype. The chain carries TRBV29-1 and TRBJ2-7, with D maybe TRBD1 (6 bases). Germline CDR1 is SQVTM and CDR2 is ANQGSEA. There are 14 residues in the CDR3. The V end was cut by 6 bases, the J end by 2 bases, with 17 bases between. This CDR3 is CSVRDRIEPYEQYF. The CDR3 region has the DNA TGCAGCGTACGAGACAGGATAGAACCCTACGAGCAGTACTTC.

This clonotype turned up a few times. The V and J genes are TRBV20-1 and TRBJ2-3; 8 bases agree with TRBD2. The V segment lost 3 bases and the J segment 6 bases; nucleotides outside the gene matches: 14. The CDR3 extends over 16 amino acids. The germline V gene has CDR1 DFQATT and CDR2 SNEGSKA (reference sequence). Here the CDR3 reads CSASTVRGVPGDTQYF. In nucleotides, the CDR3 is TGCAGTGCTAGTACGGTGCGGGGGGTCCCCGGGGATACGCAGTATTTT.

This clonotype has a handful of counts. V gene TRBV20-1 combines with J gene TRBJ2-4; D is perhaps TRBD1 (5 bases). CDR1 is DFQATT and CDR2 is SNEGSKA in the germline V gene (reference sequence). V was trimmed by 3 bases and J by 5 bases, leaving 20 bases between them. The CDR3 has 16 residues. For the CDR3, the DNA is TGCAGTGCTAGTTCTCCAGGGTACCGGTCGGAAAACATTCAGTACTTC. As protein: CSASSPGYRSENIQYF.

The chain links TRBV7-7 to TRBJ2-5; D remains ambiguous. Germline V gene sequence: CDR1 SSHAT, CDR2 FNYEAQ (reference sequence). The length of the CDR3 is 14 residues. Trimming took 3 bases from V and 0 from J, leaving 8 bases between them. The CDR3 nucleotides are TGTGCCAGCAGCTTCGGAGTTAACCAAGAGACCCAGTACTTC. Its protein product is CASSFGVNQETQYF.